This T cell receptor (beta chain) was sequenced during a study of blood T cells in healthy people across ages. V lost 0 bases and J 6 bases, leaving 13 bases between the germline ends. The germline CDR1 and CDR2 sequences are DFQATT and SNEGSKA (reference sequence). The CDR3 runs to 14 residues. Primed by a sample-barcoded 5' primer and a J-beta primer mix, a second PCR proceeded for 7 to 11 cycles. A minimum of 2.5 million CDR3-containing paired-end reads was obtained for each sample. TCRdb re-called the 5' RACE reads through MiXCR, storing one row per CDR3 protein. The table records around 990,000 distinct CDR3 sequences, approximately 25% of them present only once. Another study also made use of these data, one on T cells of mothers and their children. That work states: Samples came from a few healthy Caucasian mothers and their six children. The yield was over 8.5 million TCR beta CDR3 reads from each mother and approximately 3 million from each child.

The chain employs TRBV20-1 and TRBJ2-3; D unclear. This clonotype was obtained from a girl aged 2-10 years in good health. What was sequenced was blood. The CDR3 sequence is CSARDPSATDTQYF. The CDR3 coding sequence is TGCAGTGCTAGAGATCCCTCCGCAACGGATACGCAGTATTTT.